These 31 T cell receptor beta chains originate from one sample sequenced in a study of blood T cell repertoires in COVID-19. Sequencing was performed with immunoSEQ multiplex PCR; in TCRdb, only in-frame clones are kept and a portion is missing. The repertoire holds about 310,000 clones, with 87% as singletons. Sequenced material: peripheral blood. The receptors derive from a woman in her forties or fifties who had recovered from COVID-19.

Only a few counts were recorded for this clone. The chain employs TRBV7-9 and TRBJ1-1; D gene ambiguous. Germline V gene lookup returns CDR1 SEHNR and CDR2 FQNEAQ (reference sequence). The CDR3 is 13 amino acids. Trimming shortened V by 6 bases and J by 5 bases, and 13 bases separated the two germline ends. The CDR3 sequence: CASSLAMETEAFF. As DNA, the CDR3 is TGTGCCAGCAGTCTGGCGATGGAGACTGAAGCTTTCTTT.

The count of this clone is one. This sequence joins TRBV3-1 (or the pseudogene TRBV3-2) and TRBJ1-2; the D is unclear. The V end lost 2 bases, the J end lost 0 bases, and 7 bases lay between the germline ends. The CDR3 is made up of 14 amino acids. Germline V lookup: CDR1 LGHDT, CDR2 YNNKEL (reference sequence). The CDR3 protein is CASSQSQANYGYTF. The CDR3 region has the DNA TGTGCCAGCAGCCAATCACAAGCTAACTATGGCTACACCTTC.

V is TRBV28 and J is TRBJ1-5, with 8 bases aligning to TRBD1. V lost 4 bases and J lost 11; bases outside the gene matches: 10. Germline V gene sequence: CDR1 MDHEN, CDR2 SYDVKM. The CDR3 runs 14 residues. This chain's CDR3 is CASSSGGPLESQHF. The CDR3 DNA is TGTGCCAGCAGTTCAGGGGGCCCTTTGGAGTCCCAGCATTTT.

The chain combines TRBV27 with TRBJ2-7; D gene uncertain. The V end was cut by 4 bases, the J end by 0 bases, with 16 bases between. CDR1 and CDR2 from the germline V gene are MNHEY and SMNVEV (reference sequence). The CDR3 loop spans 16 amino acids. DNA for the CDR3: TGTGCCAGCAGTTCCTCAGCGCTTACGCGCTCCTACGAGCAGTACTTC. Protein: CASSSSALTRSYEQYF.

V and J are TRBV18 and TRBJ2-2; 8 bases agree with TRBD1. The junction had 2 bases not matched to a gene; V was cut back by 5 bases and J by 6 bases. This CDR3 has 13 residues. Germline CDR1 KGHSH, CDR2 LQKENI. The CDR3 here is CASSRTGPGELFF. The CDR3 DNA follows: TGTGCCAGCTCAAGGACAGGGCCCGGGGAGCTGTTTTTT.

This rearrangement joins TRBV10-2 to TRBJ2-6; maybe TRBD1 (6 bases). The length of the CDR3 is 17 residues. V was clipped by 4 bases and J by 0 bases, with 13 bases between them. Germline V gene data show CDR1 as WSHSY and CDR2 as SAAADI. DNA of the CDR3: TGCGCCAGCAGTGCACAGGGATTCGTCTCTGGGGCCAACGTCCTGACTTTC. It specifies CASSAQGFVSGANVLTF.

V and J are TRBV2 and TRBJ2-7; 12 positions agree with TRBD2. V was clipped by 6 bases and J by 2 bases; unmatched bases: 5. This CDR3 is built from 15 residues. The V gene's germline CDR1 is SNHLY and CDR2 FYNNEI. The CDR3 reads CASSQRTSGTYEQYF. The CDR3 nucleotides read TGTGCCAGCAGCCAGAGGACTAGCGGGACCTACGAGCAGTACTTC.

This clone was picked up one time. CDR3 nucleotide sequence: TGTGCCAGCAGTATTTCTAGCACAGATACGCAGTATTTT. This translates into CASSISSTDTQYF. This sequence joins TRBV27 and TRBJ2-3, with unresolved D. The CDR3 has 13 amino acids. V lost 5 bases and J lost 0, with 6 bases in between. The germline V gene has CDR1 MNHEY and CDR2 SMNVEV (reference sequence).

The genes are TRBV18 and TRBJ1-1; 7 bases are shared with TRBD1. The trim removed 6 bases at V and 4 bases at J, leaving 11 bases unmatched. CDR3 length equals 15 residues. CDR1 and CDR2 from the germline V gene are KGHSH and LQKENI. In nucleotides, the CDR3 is TGTGCCAGCTCGCCAGTTGGACAGGCCGGCACTGAAGCTTTCTTT. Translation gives CASSPVGQAGTEAFF.

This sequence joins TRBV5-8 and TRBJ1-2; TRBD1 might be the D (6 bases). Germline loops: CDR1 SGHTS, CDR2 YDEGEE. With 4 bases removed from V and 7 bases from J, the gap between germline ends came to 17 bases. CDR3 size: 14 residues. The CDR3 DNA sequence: TGTGCCAGCAGCCCCCCCGGGGGGCTGGGTGGCTACACCTTC. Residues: CASSPPGGLGGYTF.

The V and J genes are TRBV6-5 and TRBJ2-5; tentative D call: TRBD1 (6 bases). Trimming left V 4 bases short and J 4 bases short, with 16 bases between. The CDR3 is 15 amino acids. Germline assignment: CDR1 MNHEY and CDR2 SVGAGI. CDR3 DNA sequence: TGTGCCAGCAGTTTAACAGGGTCGATAGGAGAGACCCAGTACTTC. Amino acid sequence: CASSLTGSIGETQYF.

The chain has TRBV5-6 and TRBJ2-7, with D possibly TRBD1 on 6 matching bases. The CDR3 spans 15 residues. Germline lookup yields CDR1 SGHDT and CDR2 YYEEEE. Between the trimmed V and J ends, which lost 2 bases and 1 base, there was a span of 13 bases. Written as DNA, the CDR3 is TGTGCCAGCAGCTTAACTGACAGGCTTTCCTACGAGCAGTACTTC. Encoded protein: CASSLTDRLSYEQYF.

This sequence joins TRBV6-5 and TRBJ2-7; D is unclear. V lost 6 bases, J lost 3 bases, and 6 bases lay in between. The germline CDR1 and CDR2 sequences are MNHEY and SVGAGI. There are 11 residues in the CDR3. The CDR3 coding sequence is TGTGCCAGCAGCGACAACTACGAGCAGTACTTC. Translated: CASSDNYEQYF.

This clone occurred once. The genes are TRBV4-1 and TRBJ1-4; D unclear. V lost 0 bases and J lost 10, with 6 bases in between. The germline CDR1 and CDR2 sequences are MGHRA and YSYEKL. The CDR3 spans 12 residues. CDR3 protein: CASSQDLGKLFF. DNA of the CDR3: TGCGCCAGCAGCCAAGACCTCGGAAAACTGTTTTTT.

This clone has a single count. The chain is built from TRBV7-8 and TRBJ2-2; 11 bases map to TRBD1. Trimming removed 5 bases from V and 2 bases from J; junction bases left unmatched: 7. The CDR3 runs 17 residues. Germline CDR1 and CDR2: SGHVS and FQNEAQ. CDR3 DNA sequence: TGTGCCAGCAGCCCCAGGACAGGGGGCAGAAACACCGGGGAGCTGTTTTTT. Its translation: CASSPRTGGRNTGELFF. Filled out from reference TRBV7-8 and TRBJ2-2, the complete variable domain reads GAGVSQSPRYKVAKRGQDVALRCDPISGHVSLFWYQQALGQGPEFLTYFQNEAQLDKSGLPSDRFFAERPEGSVSTLKIQRTQQEDSAVYLCASSPRTGGRNTGELFFGEGSRLTVL.

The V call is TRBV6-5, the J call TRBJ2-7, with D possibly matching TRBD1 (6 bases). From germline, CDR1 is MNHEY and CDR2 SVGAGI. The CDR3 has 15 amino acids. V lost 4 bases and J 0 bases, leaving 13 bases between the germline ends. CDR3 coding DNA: TGTGCCAGCAGTTTGGACAGATTTTCCTCCTACGAGCAGTACTTC. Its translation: CASSLDRFSSYEQYF.

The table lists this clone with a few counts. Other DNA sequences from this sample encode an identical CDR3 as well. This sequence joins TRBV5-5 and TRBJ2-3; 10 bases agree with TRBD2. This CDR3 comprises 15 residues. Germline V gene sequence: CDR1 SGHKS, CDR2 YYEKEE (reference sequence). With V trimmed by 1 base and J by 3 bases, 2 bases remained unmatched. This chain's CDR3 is CASSLLAGGTDTQYF. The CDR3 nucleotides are TGTGCCAGCAGCTTGTTAGCGGGAGGTACAGATACGCAGTATTTT. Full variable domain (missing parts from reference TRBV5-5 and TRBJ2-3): DAGVTQSPTHLIKTRGQQVTLRCSPISGHKSVSWYQQVLGQGPQFIFQYYEKEERGRGNFPDRFSARQFPNYSSELNVNALLLGDSALYLCASSLLAGGTDTQYFGPGTRLTVL.

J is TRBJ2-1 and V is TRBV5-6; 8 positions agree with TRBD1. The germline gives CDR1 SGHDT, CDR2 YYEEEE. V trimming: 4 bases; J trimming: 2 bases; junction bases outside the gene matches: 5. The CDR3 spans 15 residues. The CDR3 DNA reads TGTGCCAGCAGCATAGACAGGGGACCCTACAATGAGCAGTTCTTC. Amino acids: CASSIDRGPYNEQFF.

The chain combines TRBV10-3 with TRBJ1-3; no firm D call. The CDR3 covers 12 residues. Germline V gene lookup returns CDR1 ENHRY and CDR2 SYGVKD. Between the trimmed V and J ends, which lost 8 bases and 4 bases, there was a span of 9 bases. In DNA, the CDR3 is TGTGCCATCGAGGCAGACGGAAACACCATATATTTT. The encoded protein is CAIEADGNTIYF.

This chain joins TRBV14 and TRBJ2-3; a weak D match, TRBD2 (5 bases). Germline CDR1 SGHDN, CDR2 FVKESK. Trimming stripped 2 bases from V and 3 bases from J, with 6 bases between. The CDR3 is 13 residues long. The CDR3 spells CASSQRGTDTQYF. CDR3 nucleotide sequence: TGTGCCAGCAGCCAACGGGGAACAGATACGCAGTATTTT. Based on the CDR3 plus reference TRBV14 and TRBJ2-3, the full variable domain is EAGVTQFPSHSVIEKGQTVTLRCDPISGHDNLYWYRRVMGKEIKFLLHFVKESKQDESGMPNNRFLAERTGGTYSTLKVQPAELEDSGVYFCASSQRGTDTQYFGPGTRLTVL.

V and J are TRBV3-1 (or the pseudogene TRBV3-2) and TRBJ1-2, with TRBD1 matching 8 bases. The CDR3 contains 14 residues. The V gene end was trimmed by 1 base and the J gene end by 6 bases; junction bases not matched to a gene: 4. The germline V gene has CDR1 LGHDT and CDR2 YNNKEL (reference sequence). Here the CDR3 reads CASSQGTGRNGYTF. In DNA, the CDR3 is TGTGCCAGCAGCCAAGGGACAGGGCGGAATGGCTACACCTTC.

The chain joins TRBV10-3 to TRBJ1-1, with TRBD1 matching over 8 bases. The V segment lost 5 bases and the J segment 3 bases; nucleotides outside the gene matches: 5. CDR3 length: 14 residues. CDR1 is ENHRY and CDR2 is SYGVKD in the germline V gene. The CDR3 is CAISRDRSDTEAFF. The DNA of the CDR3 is TGTGCCATCAGTAGGGACAGGAGCGACACTGAAGCTTTCTTT.

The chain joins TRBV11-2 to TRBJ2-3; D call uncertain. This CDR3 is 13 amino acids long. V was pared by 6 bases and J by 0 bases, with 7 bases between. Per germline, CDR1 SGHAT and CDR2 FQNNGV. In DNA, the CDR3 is TGTGCCAGCAGACGGGTTAGCACAGATACGCAGTATTTT. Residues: CASRRVSTDTQYF.

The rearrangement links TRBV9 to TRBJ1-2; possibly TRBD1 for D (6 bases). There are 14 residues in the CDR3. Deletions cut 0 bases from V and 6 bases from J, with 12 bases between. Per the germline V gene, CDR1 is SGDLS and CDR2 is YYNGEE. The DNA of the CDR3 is TGTGCCAGCAGCGTAGCGAACAGGGTAGATGGCTACACCTTC. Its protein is CASSVANRVDGYTF.

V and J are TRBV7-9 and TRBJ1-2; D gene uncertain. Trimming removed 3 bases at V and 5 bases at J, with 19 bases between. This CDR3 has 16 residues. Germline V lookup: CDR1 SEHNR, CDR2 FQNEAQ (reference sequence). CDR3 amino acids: CASSFSITPTPYGYTF. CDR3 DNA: TGTGCCAGCAGCTTCTCAATTACTCCGACACCTTATGGCTACACCTTC.

CDR3 bases: TGTGCCAGCAGCTTGGGGACAGGGGGGCGTTCCGGGGAGCTGTTTTTT. Protein product: CASSLGTGGRSGELFF. The rearrangement joins TRBV5-8 to TRBJ2-2, with 10 bases that match TRBD1. The V segment lost 0 bases and the J segment 6 bases; nucleotides outside the gene matches: 5. The length of the CDR3 is 16 residues. CDR1 and CDR2 (germline): SGHTS, YDEGEE.

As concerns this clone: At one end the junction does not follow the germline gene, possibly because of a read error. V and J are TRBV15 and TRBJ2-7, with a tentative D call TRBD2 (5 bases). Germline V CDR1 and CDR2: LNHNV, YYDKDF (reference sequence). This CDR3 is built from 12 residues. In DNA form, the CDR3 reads TGTGCCTCCAGCGGACTGAGCTACGAGCAGTACTTC. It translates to CASSGLSYEQYF.

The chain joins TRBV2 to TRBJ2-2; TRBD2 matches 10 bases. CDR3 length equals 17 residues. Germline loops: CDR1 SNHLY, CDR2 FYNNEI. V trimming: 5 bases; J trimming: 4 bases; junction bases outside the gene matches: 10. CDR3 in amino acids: CASSSKKAGGTTGELFF. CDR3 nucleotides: TGTGCCAGCAGTTCTAAAAAAGCGGGGGGGACCACCGGGGAGCTGTTTTTT.

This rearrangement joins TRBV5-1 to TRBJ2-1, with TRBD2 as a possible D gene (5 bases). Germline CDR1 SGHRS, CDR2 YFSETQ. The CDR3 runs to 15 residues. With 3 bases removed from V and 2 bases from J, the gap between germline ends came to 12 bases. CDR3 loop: CASSSSEGPYNEQFF. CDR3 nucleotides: TGCGCCAGCAGCTCCTCAGAGGGTCCCTACAATGAGCAGTTCTTC. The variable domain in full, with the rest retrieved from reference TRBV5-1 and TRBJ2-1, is KAGVTQTPRYLIKTRGQQVTLSCSPISGHRSVSWYQQTPGQGLQFLFEYFSETQRNKGNFPGRFSGRQFSNSRSEMNVSTLELGDSALYLCASSSSEGPYNEQFFGPGTRLTVL.

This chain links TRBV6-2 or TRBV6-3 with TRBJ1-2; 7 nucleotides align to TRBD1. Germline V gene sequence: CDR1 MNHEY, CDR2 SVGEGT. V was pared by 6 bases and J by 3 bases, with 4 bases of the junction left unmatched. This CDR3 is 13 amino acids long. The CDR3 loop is CASSSGTDYGYTF. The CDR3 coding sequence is TGTGCCAGCAGCTCCGGGACAGACTATGGCTACACCTTC.

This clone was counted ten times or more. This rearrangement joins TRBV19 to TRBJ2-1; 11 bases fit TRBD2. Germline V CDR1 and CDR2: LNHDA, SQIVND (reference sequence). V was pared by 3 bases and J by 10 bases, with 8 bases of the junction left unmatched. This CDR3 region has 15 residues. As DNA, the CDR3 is TGTGCCAGTAGTATCGGAACTAGCGGGGGACAAGAGCAGTTCTTC. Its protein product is CASSIGTSGGQEQFF.